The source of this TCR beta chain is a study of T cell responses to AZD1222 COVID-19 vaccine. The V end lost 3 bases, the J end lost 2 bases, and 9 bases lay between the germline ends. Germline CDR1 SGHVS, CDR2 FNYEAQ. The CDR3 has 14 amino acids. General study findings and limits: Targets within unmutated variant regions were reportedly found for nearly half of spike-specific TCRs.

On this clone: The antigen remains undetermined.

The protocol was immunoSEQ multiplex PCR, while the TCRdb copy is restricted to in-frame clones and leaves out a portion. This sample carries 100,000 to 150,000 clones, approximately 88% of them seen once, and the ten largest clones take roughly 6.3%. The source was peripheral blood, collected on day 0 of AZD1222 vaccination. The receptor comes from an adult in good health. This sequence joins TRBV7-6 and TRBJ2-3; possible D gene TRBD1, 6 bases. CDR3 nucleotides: TGTGCCAGCAGCTTGACAGGCAACACAGATACGCAGTATTTT. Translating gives CASSLTGNTDTQYF.